These 32 T cell receptor beta chains originate from one sample sequenced in a study of cytomegalovirus exposure and HLA in healthy donors. Use of 60 Vbeta and 13 Jbeta primers characterized the PCR. TCRdb's copy holds only in-frame clones and misses some; the assay was immunoSEQ multiplex PCR. Here the sample table reports 100,000 or so clones. The material sequenced was PBMCs. The receptors were sampled from a man aged 50 to 59 in good health and CMV-seronegative.

The chain is built from TRBV19 and TRBJ1-1; TRBD1 is a possible D gene (6 bases). The V end was cut by 7 bases, the J end by 3 bases, with 12 bases between. The CDR3 spans 13 residues. Germline V gives CDR1 LNHDA, CDR2 SQIVND (reference sequence). The CDR3 loop reads CASKLNRDTEAFF. CDR3 bases: TGTGCCAGTAAGTTGAACAGGGACACTGAAGCTTTCTTT.

Comments on this clone: Germline and junction disagree at one end, which may indicate a read error. The chain carries TRBV19 and TRBJ1-5, with D possibly matching TRBD1 (6 bases). Germline lookup yields CDR1 LNHDA and CDR2 SQIVND (reference sequence). There are 14 residues in the CDR3. The CDR3 DNA reads TGTGCCAGTAGTACAGGGGAGAGCAGTCAGCCCCAGCATTTT. Translating gives CASSTGESSQPQHF.

The rearrangement uses TRBV7-2 and TRBJ2-3, with a weak D call TRBD1 (5 bases). The ends were cut back, 4 bases at V and 5 bases at J, with 10 bases in the middle. The CDR3 has 13 residues. In germline, CDR1 is SGHTA, CDR2 FQGNSA. CDR3 sequence: CASSSVGQDTQYF. CDR3 DNA sequence: TGTGCCAGCAGCTCGGTCGGACAAGATACGCAGTATTTT.

The chain has TRBV7-6 and TRBJ1-6; 7 bases are shared with TRBD1. CDR3 size: 21 residues. V lost 0 bases, J lost 0 bases, and 14 bases stayed unmatched. CDR1 is SGHVS and CDR2 is FNYEAQ in the germline V gene. The CDR3 nucleotides are TGTGCCAGCAGCTTAGCAACCAGGGACAGCCGATCGAGCTCCTATAATTCACCCCTCCACTTT. Its protein is CASSLATRDSRSSSYNSPLHF.

The chain recombines TRBV7-9 with TRBJ2-7; D gene unclear. CDR3 size: 11 residues. V was clipped by 3 bases and J by 7 bases, with 7 bases between them. Per the germline V gene, CDR1 is SEHNR and CDR2 is FQNEAQ (reference sequence). In nucleotides, the CDR3 is TGTGCCAGCAGCTTTCACGGGGAGCAGTACTTC. Its translation is CASSFHGEQYF.

J is TRBJ2-1 and V is TRBV4-1; D perhaps matches TRBD1 (5 bases). The CDR3 runs 15 residues. V lost 1 base and J 0 bases, leaving 7 bases between the germline ends. Per the germline V gene, CDR1 is MGHRA and CDR2 is YSYEKL. CDR3 DNA: TGCGCCAGCAGCCAAGGGGGCGCCTCCTACAATGAGCAGTTCTTC. Protein sequence: CASSQGGASYNEQFF.

V and J are TRBV6-5 and TRBJ1-1, with 9 positions matching TRBD1. This CDR3 contains 14 residues. Germline values: CDR1 MNHEY, CDR2 SVGAGI. V lost 6 bases and J lost 3; bases outside the gene matches: 5. The CDR3 spells CASSDRGFDTEAFF. For the CDR3, the DNA is TGTGCCAGCAGCGACAGGGGGTTCGACACTGAAGCTTTCTTT.

The rearrangement uses TRBV2 and TRBJ2-7, with D perhaps matching TRBD1 (5 bases). The germline gives CDR1 SNHLY, CDR2 FYNNEI. The CDR3 sequence is 13 residues long. The ends were cut back, 7 bases at V and 4 bases at J, with 14 bases in the middle. In nucleotides, the CDR3 is TGTGCCAGCACCCACCCGACAGATTACGAGCAGTACTTC. It yields the protein CASTHPTDYEQYF.

The CDR3 DNA is TGTGCCAGCAGCGGGGGACTAGCTGGGAACACCGGGGAGCTGTTTTTT. Translating it yields CASSGGLAGNTGELFF. The V call is TRBV9, the J call TRBJ2-2; 9 nucleotides agree with TRBD2. J was trimmed by 1 base and V by 3 bases; bases with no gene match: 4. The germline gives CDR1 SGDLS, CDR2 YYNGEE. CDR3 length: 16 amino acids. The full variable domain, rest sourced from reference TRBV9 and TRBJ2-2, is DSGVTQTPKHLITATGQRVTLRCSPRSGDLSVYWYQQSLDQGLQFLIQYYNGEERAKGNILERFSAQQFPDLHSELNLSSLELGDSALYFCASSGGLAGNTGELFFGEGSRLTVL.

This chain's CDR3 is CAISEIGGTYTEAFF. Written as DNA, the CDR3 is TGTGCCATCAGTGAAATTGGCGGAACCTACACTGAAGCTTTCTTT. The rearrangement uses TRBV10-3 and TRBJ1-1; D is uncertain. Trimming removed 3 bases at V and 3 bases at J, with 14 bases between. CDR1 is ENHRY and CDR2 is SYGVKD in the germline V gene. There are 15 residues in the CDR3.

The chain recombines TRBV9 with TRBJ2-7, with 10 bases that match TRBD2. The V segment lost 3 bases and the J segment 5 bases; nucleotides outside the gene matches: 11. The germline V gene has CDR1 SGDLS and CDR2 YYNGEE. This CDR3 contains 16 residues. This CDR3 reads CASSAIPSGSTHEQYF. The CDR3 coding sequence is TGTGCCAGCAGCGCTATACCTAGCGGGAGTACCCACGAGCAGTACTTC.

The J gene is TRBJ2-7, the V gene TRBV11-2; 9 bases map to TRBD1. The CDR3 covers 15 residues. The germline V gene encodes CDR1 SGHAT and CDR2 FQNNGV. Unmatched junction bases numbered 7, after V lost 1 base and J lost 6 bases. CDR3 sequence: CASSLGGTGPAEQYF. CDR3 DNA sequence: TGTGCCAGCAGCTTAGGAGGGACAGGGCCAGCCGAGCAGTACTTC.

The DNA of the CDR3 is TGCGCCAGCAGCTCACAGGGGGGCACAGATACGCAGTATTTT. It encodes CASSSQGGTDTQYF. This chain uses TRBV5-1 with TRBJ2-3, with 8 positions matching TRBD1. Germline V gives CDR1 SGHRS, CDR2 YFSETQ. The CDR3 covers 14 residues. V was clipped by 3 bases and J by 1 base; unmatched bases: 1.

V and J are TRBV4-3 and TRBJ1-2; perhaps TRBD1 as D (6 bases). V was shortened by 0 bases and J by 2 bases, with 13 bases between the two germline ends. The CDR3 is 16 amino acids. Germline V gene lookup returns CDR1 LGHNA and CDR2 YSLEER. The CDR3 coding sequence is TGCGCCAGCAGCCAAGATCTTGGGGGCCTAAACTATGGCTACACCTTC. It yields the protein CASSQDLGGLNYGYTF.

V is TRBV7-2 and J is TRBJ1-2; D is ambiguous. Germline values: CDR1 SGHTA, CDR2 FQGNSA. Trimming stripped 1 base from V and 3 bases from J, with 9 bases between. The CDR3 is 14 residues long. CDR3 nucleotides: TGTGCCAGCAGCTTAGAGCCACTCGACTATGGCTACACCTTC. Translating gives CASSLEPLDYGYTF.

This sequence joins TRBV2 and TRBJ2-2; D possibly corresponds to TRBD1 (5 bases). There are 14 residues in the CDR3. V shed 3 bases and J shed 4 bases, with 9 bases lying between them. The germline V gene has CDR1 SNHLY and CDR2 FYNNEI. The CDR3 here is CASSEVRGTGELFF. The CDR3 bases are TGTGCCAGCAGTGAGGTTAGGGGCACCGGGGAGCTGTTTTTT.

The chain is built from TRBV11-1 and TRBJ2-1; unclear D gene. The CDR3 runs 13 residues. V was clipped by 1 base and J by 6 bases, with 7 bases between them. Germline V gives CDR1 SGHAT, CDR2 FQDESV (reference sequence). The CDR3 region is CASSLVTFNEQFF. As DNA, the CDR3 is TGTGCCAGCAGCTTAGTGACATTCAATGAGCAGTTCTTC. Filled out from reference TRBV11-1 and TRBJ2-1, the complete variable domain reads EAEVAQSPRYKITEKSQAVAFWCDPISGHATLYWYRQILGQGPELLVQFQDESVVDDSQLPKDRFSAERLKGVDSTLKIQPAELGDSAMYLCASSLVTFNEQFFGPGTRLTVL.

In DNA, the CDR3 is TGTGCCAGCAGCCCTACCCCCGGACAGGATTCGAATGAGCAGTTCTTC. Its translation: CASSPTPGQDSNEQFF. This chain joins TRBV6-6 and TRBJ2-1; the match to TRBD1 covers 7 bases. CDR1 is MNHNY, CDR2 SVGAGI, per germline (reference sequence). Losses at the gene ends were 6 bases for V and 7 bases for J; bases not matched to a gene: 15. The CDR3 length is 16 residues.

Notes on this clone: At one boundary the junction diverges from the germline segment, which might be a read error. The chain couples TRBV19 to TRBJ1-5, with 8 bases lining up with TRBD1. This CDR3 has 16 amino acids. Germline V gene data show CDR1 as LNHDA and CDR2 as SQIVND (reference sequence). The CDR3 sequence is CAGSIDSGTGVQPQHF. The CDR3 nucleotides read TGTGCCGGTAGTATAGATAGTGGGACAGGCGTTCAGCCCCAGCATTTT.

The chain employs TRBV6-6 and TRBJ2-2; perhaps TRBD1 as D (6 bases). The CDR3 has 15 residues. Germline assignment: CDR1 MNHNY and CDR2 SVGAGI (reference sequence). V lost 5 bases and J lost 4, with 14 bases in between. CDR3 protein: CASSRQAPATGELFF. The CDR3 DNA sequence: TGTGCCAGCAGTCGACAGGCCCCGGCCACCGGGGAGCTGTTTTTT.

The J gene is TRBJ2-7, the V gene TRBV4-3; 7 bases agree with TRBD2. The CDR3 runs to 16 residues. From germline, CDR1 is LGHNA and CDR2 YSLEER. V trimming: 4 bases; J trimming: 0 bases; junction bases outside the gene matches: 9. CDR3 DNA sequence: TGCGCCAGCAGCCCAGAGCGGGGTTCGTTCTCCTACGAGCAGTACTTC. This translates into CASSPERGSFSYEQYF.

The chain combines TRBV5-4 with TRBJ1-3, with D possibly TRBD1 on 6 matching bases. CDR1 SGHNT and CDR2 YYREEE come from the germline V gene (reference sequence). V was trimmed by 4 bases and J by 2 bases, leaving 10 bases between them. This CDR3 has 14 amino acids. The CDR3 loop reads CASSPDRTGNTIYF. CDR3 DNA sequence: TGTGCCAGCAGCCCGGACAGAACTGGAAACACCATATATTTT.

This rearrangement joins TRBV14 to TRBJ2-2, with a possible D match to TRBD1 (5 bases). V was cut by 1 base and J by 6 bases, with 6 bases left in between. The CDR3 runs to 13 residues. From germline, CDR1 is SGHDN and CDR2 FVKESK. The CDR3 bases are TGTGCCAGCAGCCAAGCAGGGTCCGGGGAGCTGTTTTTT. This sequence encodes CASSQAGSGELFF.

The chain combines TRBV18 with TRBJ1-1; D is perhaps TRBD1 (6 bases). Trimming pared 5 bases from V and 0 bases from J, leaving 10 bases between. Per germline, CDR1 KGHSH and CDR2 LQKENI. The CDR3 spans 14 residues. The CDR3 protein is CASSADSLNTEAFF. In nucleotides, the CDR3 is TGTGCCAGCTCAGCGGACAGCTTGAACACTGAAGCTTTCTTT.

The rearrangement joins TRBV5-4 to TRBJ2-2; D may be TRBD1 (6 bases). CDR1 and CDR2 from the germline V gene are SGHNT and YYREEE (reference sequence). Trimming left V 4 bases short and J 1 base short, with 17 bases between. CDR3 length equals 17 residues. CDR3 sequence (DNA): TGTGCCAGCAGCGGCGTCGAGGGGGTTGTGAACACCGGGGAGCTGTTTTTT. It translates to CASSGVEGVVNTGELFF. Full variable domain (rest looked up from reference TRBV5-4 and TRBJ2-2): ETGVTQSPTHLIKTRGQQVTLRCSSQSGHNTVSWYQQALGQGPQFIFQYYREEENGRGNFPPRFSGLQFPNYSSELNVNALELDDSALYLCASSGVEGVVNTGELFFGEGSRLTVL.

J is TRBJ1-1 and V is TRBV6-6; 7 positions agree with TRBD1. There are 13 residues in the CDR3. V gave up 2 bases and J gave up 8 bases; unmatched junction bases: 5. Per the germline V gene, CDR1 is MNHNY and CDR2 is SVGAGI (reference sequence). The CDR3 nucleotides read TGTGCCAGCAGTTACATGGGACAGAAAGAAGCTTTCTTT. Amino acid sequence: CASSYMGQKEAFF.

The chain combines TRBV6-5 with TRBJ2-3; 10 nucleotides line up with TRBD2. Germline V gene lookup returns CDR1 MNHEY and CDR2 SVGAGI. The V gene end was trimmed by 6 bases and the J gene end by 3 bases; junction bases not matched to a gene: 6. The CDR3 consists of 15 residues. The CDR3: CASRQRGGRTDTQYF. In DNA, the CDR3 is TGTGCCAGCAGACAGCGGGGGGGGAGGACAGATACGCAGTATTTT.

The J gene is TRBJ2-5, the V gene TRBV5-6, with D perhaps TRBD1 (6 bases). The germline V gene has CDR1 SGHDT and CDR2 YYEEEE. The V end was cut by 1 base, the J end by 4 bases, with 20 bases between. The CDR3 extends over 17 amino acids. CDR3 in amino acids: CASSLKIGGLQGETQYF. DNA of the CDR3: TGTGCCAGCAGCTTGAAGATCGGTGGGTTACAGGGAGAGACCCAGTACTTC.

The chain is built from TRBV7-9 and TRBJ2-7, with 9 bases identical to TRBD2. The J segment lost 0 bases and the V segment lost 1 base, leaving 7 bases of the junction unmatched. Per the germline V gene, CDR1 is SEHNR and CDR2 is FQNEAQ (reference sequence). CDR3 size: 17 residues. The CDR3 DNA is TGTGCCAGCAGCTTAGGAATCGGACTAGCGATCTCCTACGAGCAGTACTTC. It codes for CASSLGIGLAISYEQYF. The complete variable domain, with remaining parts taken from reference TRBV7-9 and TRBJ2-7, reads DTGVSQNPRHKITKRGQNVTFRCDPISEHNRLYWYRQTLGQGPEFLTYFQNEAQLEKSRLLSDRFSAERPKGSFSTLEIQRTEQGDSAMYLCASSLGIGLAISYEQYFGPGTRLTVT.

The chain uses TRBV6-6 and TRBJ2-7; the match to TRBD1 covers 10 bases. This CDR3 region has 15 residues. V trimming: 2 bases; J trimming: 3 bases; junction bases outside the gene matches: 4. Germline lookup yields CDR1 MNHNY and CDR2 SVGAGI (reference sequence). Here the CDR3 DNA reads TGTGCCAGCAGTTACCCGGGACAGGGGAACTACGAGCAGTACTTC. It translates to CASSYPGQGNYEQYF.

The rearrangement uses TRBV21-1 and TRBJ1-4; TRBD1, as called in the table, went unchecked against the DNA. TRBV21-1 counts as a pseudogene. This CDR3 is 19 amino acids long. CDR3 residues: CASTSWHPGQGATNEKLFF. In nucleotides, the CDR3 is TGTGCCAGCACCTCCTGGCATCCGGGACAGGGGGCAACTAATGAAAAACTGTTTTTT.

This chain uses TRBV20-1 with TRBJ1-2; the D is unclear. CDR1 is DFQATT, CDR2 SNEGSKA, per germline (reference sequence). Deletions cut 2 bases from V and 4 bases from J, with 5 bases between. The CDR3 is 11 residues long. CDR3 amino acids: CSARRSYGYTF. In DNA, the CDR3 is TGCAGTGCTAGACGGAGCTATGGCTACACCTTC.